These 24 T cell receptor beta chains share one sample of origin, sequenced in a study of T-cell reconstitution after alpha-beta-depleted transplantation in children. Study-wide findings and caveats: One year post-transplant, T-cell counts and diversity were largely derived from T cells produced anew.

What these receptors recognize is not known. Unique molecular identifiers were used to barcode this TCRbeta library. TCRdb reprocessed the PCR reads with MiXCR, giving one entry per CDR3 protein. The sample lists about 300,000 distinct CDR3 sequences; 6% to 10% were seen once. The sample consisted of peripheral blood, taken 360 days after TCRalphabeta/CD19-depleted stem cell transplant. The receptor source for this set is a female patient aged 2-15 years who had a stem cell transplant for Fanconi anemia, so the T cells may come from the graft donor.

This clonotype was seen a few times. The V gene is TRBV6-1, the J gene TRBJ2-5, with D hard to call. Deletions cut 3 bases from V and 0 bases from J, with 5 bases between. The CDR3 sequence is 13 residues long. Germline V gives CDR1 MNHNS, CDR2 SASEGT. In DNA form, the CDR3 reads TGTGCCAGCAGTGAGGCGTACCAAGAGACCCAGTACTTC. It encodes CASSEAYQETQYF.

This chain joins TRBV6-5 and TRBJ1-2; D is possibly TRBD1 (6 bases). V was shortened by 4 bases and J by 3 bases, with 12 bases between the two germline ends. The CDR3 is made up of 14 amino acids. Germline assignment: CDR1 MNHEY and CDR2 SVGAGI. CDR3 residues: CASSFGQGYYGYTF. Written as DNA, the CDR3 is TGTGCCAGCAGTTTCGGCCAGGGGTACTATGGCTACACCTTC.

This clonotype occurred many times. The chain carries TRBV20-1 and TRBJ1-3; D uncertain. The CDR3 extends over 13 amino acids. The ends were cut back, 6 bases at V and 4 bases at J, with 13 bases in the middle. Germline assignment: CDR1 DFQATT and CDR2 SNEGSKA (reference sequence). Here the CDR3 reads CSARDLKGNTIYF. The CDR3 DNA sequence: TGCAGTGCCCGGGATCTGAAGGGAAACACCATATATTTT.

This clonotype has at least ten counts. The chain links TRBV20-1 to TRBJ1-1; 8 nucleotides agree with TRBD1. Germline V gene data show CDR1 as DFQATT and CDR2 as SNEGSKA (reference sequence). CDR3 length equals 14 residues. With V trimmed by 2 bases and J by 3 bases, 5 bases remained unmatched. The CDR3 reads CSARSGRGHTEAFF. The CDR3, as DNA: TGCAGTGCTAGATCGGGCAGGGGGCACACTGAAGCTTTCTTT.

This clonotype was detected many times. This CDR3 reads CSVGGRQGNYEQYF. In DNA form, the CDR3 reads TGCAGCGTTGGAGGACGGCAGGGGAACTACGAGCAGTACTTC. The chain uses TRBV29-1 and TRBJ2-7; D may be TRBD1 (6 bases). The CDR3 covers 14 residues. Germline loops: CDR1 SQVTM, CDR2 ANQGSEA. Trimming took 4 bases from V and 3 from J, leaving 16 bases between them.

This clonotype was observed many times. This chain joins TRBV7-6 and TRBJ2-1; TRBD2 aligns across 14 bases. CDR1 is SGHVS, CDR2 FNYEAQ, per germline. This CDR3 is built from 18 residues. The trim removed 6 bases at V and 0 bases at J, leaving 7 bases unmatched. The chain's CDR3 is CASRKTSGGVSSYNEQFF. The CDR3 DNA follows: TGTGCCAGCAGAAAGACTAGCGGGGGGGTTAGCTCCTACAATGAGCAGTTCTTC. The full variable domain, with the rest looked up from reference TRBV7-6 and TRBJ2-1, is GAGVSQSPRYKVTKRGQDVALRCDPISGHVSLYWYRQALGQGPEFLTYFNYEAQQDKSGLPNDRFSAERPEGSISTLTIQRTEQRDSAMYRCASRKTSGGVSSYNEQFFGPGTRLTVL.

This clonotype was counted between two and nine times. The chain joins TRBV5-5 to TRBJ1-4, with D perhaps TRBD1 (5 bases). V was clipped by 4 bases and J by 7 bases, with 14 bases between them. The CDR3 totals 14 residues. Looked up from germline, CDR1 is SGHKS and CDR2 is YYEKEE (reference sequence). The CDR3 DNA reads TGTGCCAGCAGCAGCGGTCCCGGGGGTGAAAAACTGTTTTTT. Translated, it gives CASSSGPGGEKLFF.

This clonotype has only a few counts. The chain employs TRBV27 and TRBJ1-5; D is unresolved. V lost 1 base and J lost 5, with 15 bases in between. Germline V gene sequence: CDR1 MNHEY, CDR2 SMNVEV (reference sequence). The CDR3 covers 16 residues. The CDR3 loop reads CASSLFYPLGDQPQHF. The CDR3 bases are TGTGCCAGCAGTTTATTTTACCCCCTGGGCGATCAGCCCCAGCATTTT.

Many counts were recorded for this clonotype. The J gene is TRBJ1-1, the V gene TRBV15; D unclear. The length of the CDR3 is 16 residues. V was clipped by 0 bases and J by 2 bases, with 13 bases between them. Germline V gene lookup returns CDR1 LNHNV and CDR2 YYDKDF (reference sequence). CDR3 sequence reads: CATSREGPGENTEAFF. The CDR3 DNA follows: TGTGCCACCAGCAGAGAAGGTCCTGGAGAAAACACTGAAGCTTTCTTT.

This clonotype was detected many times. V usage is TRBV7-8 and J usage is TRBJ2-3, with D uncertain. The V gene lost 1 base and the J gene lost 1 base, with 9 bases spanning the gap. The CDR3 is made up of 15 amino acids. Germline CDR1 is SGHVS and CDR2 is FQNEAQ. CDR3 coding DNA: TGTGCCAGCAGCTTAGGAGTTAGGGGCACAGATACGCAGTATTTT. Translated: CASSLGVRGTDTQYF.

This clonotype occurred many times. The CDR3 region is CASSTRWSTDTQYF. For the CDR3, the DNA is TGTGCCAGCAGCACCCGGTGGAGCACAGATACGCAGTATTTT. This chain connects TRBV5-4 to TRBJ2-3; D call uncertain. V was clipped by 4 bases and J by 0 bases, with 9 bases between them. Germline V lookup: CDR1 SGHNT, CDR2 YYREEE (reference sequence). The CDR3 covers 14 residues.

This clonotype has ten or more counts. At one end the junction does not follow the germline gene, possibly because of a read error. The chain has TRBV7-9 and TRBJ1-1, with 7 bases fitting TRBD1. The CDR3 runs 11 residues. Germline V gives CDR1 SEHNR, CDR2 FQNEAQ (reference sequence). Here the CDR3 reads CASSLEGGGLF. CDR3 DNA: TGTGCCAGCAGCTTAGAGGGAGGGGGCCTCTTT.

This chain joins TRBV20-1 and TRBJ2-3; 10 nucleotides agree with TRBD2. This CDR3 is built from 15 residues. Looked up from germline, CDR1 is DFQATT and CDR2 is SNEGSKA (reference sequence). With 7 bases clipped from V and 2 bases from J, the junction kept 9 bases outside the gene matches. CDR3 coding DNA: TGCAGTGGAGGGACTAGCGCCCAATTCACAGATACGCAGTATTTT. Protein product: CSGGTSAQFTDTQYF.

The chain combines TRBV5-8 with TRBJ1-5; D ambiguous. V was clipped by 1 base and J by 6 bases, with 14 bases between them. From germline, CDR1 is SGHTS and CDR2 YDEGEE. The CDR3 consists of 15 residues. The chain's CDR3 is CASSLKVGVGQPQHF. The CDR3, as DNA: TGTGCCAGCAGCTTGAAGGTTGGTGTCGGTCAGCCCCAGCATTTT.

This clonotype has ten or more counts. The chain joins TRBV24-1 to TRBJ2-2; possible D gene TRBD2, 5 bases. The CDR3 is 15 amino acids. Looked up from germline, CDR1 is KGHDR and CDR2 is SFDVKD. The V end was cut by 5 bases, the J end by 0 bases, with 9 bases between. This chain's CDR3 is CATSVSGANTGELFF. The CDR3 DNA is TGTGCCACCAGTGTAAGCGGTGCGAACACCGGGGAGCTGTTTTTT.

The V and J genes are TRBV20-1 and TRBJ1-5; the D is unclear. The length of the CDR3 is 16 residues. Deletions cut 6 bases from V and 1 base from J, with 19 bases between. CDR1 is DFQATT and CDR2 is SNEGSKA in the germline V gene (reference sequence). The CDR3 bases are TGCAGTGCACAAGAGGTGGGATCGGCCAGCAATCAGCCCCAGCATTTT. Translating gives CSAQEVGSASNQPQHF.

This clonotype was detected a few times. The gene calls are TRBV6-1 and TRBJ1-1; unclear D gene. This CDR3 region has 12 residues. Trimming took off 5 bases at V and 4 bases at J, with 8 bases between the two ends. CDR1 and CDR2 (germline): MNHNS, SASEGT. CDR3 sequence: CASSKGLTEAFF. Here the CDR3 DNA reads TGTGCCAGCAGTAAAGGGCTCACTGAAGCTTTCTTT.

This clonotype was counted many times. V usage is TRBV7-6 and J usage is TRBJ2-7; a weak D match, TRBD1 (5 bases). V lost 3 bases and J lost 2, with 11 bases in between. The germline V gene encodes CDR1 SGHVS and CDR2 FNYEAQ. This CDR3 has 14 amino acids. CDR3: CASSFMDKPYEQYF. For the CDR3, the DNA is TGTGCCAGCAGCTTTATGGACAAACCCTACGAGCAGTACTTC. The full variable domain, completed using reference TRBV7-6 and TRBJ2-7, is GAGVSQSPRYKVTKRGQDVALRCDPISGHVSLYWYRQALGQGPEFLTYFNYEAQQDKSGLPNDRFSAERPEGSISTLTIQRTEQRDSAMYRCASSFMDKPYEQYFGPGTRLTVT.

This clonotype was detected ten times or more. J is TRBJ1-2 and V is TRBV28; 7 positions agree with TRBD1. V trimming: 3 bases; J trimming: 6 bases; junction bases outside the gene matches: 1. The germline V gene has CDR1 MDHEN and CDR2 SYDVKM. This CDR3 is 12 amino acids long. CDR3 in amino acids: CASSFRGDGYTF. In DNA form, the CDR3 reads TGTGCCAGCAGTTTCAGGGGGGATGGCTACACCTTC.

This clonotype was observed many times. The rearrangement uses TRBV5-1 and TRBJ2-2; D is unclear. Germline V CDR1 and CDR2: SGHRS, YFSETQ. This CDR3 is 12 amino acids long. V was pared by 5 bases and J by 5 bases, with 7 bases between. DNA for the CDR3: TGCGCCAGCAGACCTACGACCGGGGAGCTGTTTTTT. Protein: CASRPTTGELFF. The whole variable domain, remainder taken from reference TRBV5-1 and TRBJ2-2, is KAGVTQTPRYLIKTRGQQVTLSCSPISGHRSVSWYQQTPGQGLQFLFEYFSETQRNKGNFPGRFSGRQFSNSRSEMNVSTLELGDSALYLCASRPTTGELFFGEGSRLTVL.

A remark on this clonotype: It may be a read error: a sequence one base away is much more abundant. V and J are TRBV11-1 and TRBJ2-3; 7 bases fit TRBD1. This CDR3 is 18 amino acids long. In germline, CDR1 is SGHAT, CDR2 FQDESV (reference sequence). The CDR3 region has the DNA TGTTCCAGCAGCTTAGCGCGGACAGGTCGAGTGCGATCTGATACGCAGTATTTT. This encodes CSSSLARTGRVRSDTQYF.

In this sample, this clonotype turned up a few times. The genes are TRBV9 and TRBJ1-2; 7 bases align to TRBD1. The CDR3 has 22 residues. Germline lookup yields CDR1 SGDLS and CDR2 YYNGEE. Trimming at V came to 0 bases and at J to 0 bases, leaving 23 bases not matched to a gene. CDR3 amino acids: CASSVGLSSRGLYPEANYGYTF. The CDR3 bases are TGTGCCAGCAGCGTAGGCCTAAGTTCTAGGGGGCTCTATCCCGAAGCTAACTATGGCTACACCTTC.

This clonotype was observed at least ten times. The rearrangement links TRBV9 to TRBJ2-2; D ambiguous. The CDR3 extends over 14 amino acids. CDR1 SGDLS and CDR2 YYNGEE come from the germline V gene. V was pared by 0 bases and J by 6 bases, with 9 bases between. The CDR3 bases are TGTGCCAGCAGCGTAGGCCAGCCAGCCGGGGAGCTGTTTTTT. Its translation is CASSVGQPAGELFF.

This clonotype showed up many times. The chain links TRBV7-2 to TRBJ2-1; D is perhaps TRBD2 (6 bases). CDR1 SGHTA and CDR2 FQGNSA come from the germline V gene. V was trimmed by 4 bases and J by 4 bases, leaving 20 bases between them. This CDR3 is 17 amino acids long. The CDR3 reads CASSSQGLLAAYNEQFF. CDR3 in DNA: TGTGCCAGCAGCTCCCAAGGGCTGTTAGCGGCTTACAATGAGCAGTTCTTC.